Described below is a single T cell receptor beta chain sequence and its context. This sample was included in a study of T cell changes during pregnancy in multiple sclerosis. This table comes from immunoSEQ multiplex PCR, and its TCRdb copy is limited to in-frame clones, with some not included. The sample shows some 39,000 clones, 70% to 90% of them seen only once. V lost 0 bases and J 5 bases, leaving 14 bases between the germline ends. Germline V gives CDR1 LGHNA, CDR2 YNFKEQ. This CDR3 spans 16 amino acids. The source of this sequence is a female donor with multiple sclerosis, enrolled in a pregnancy study. This chain connects TRBV4-2 to TRBJ1-5; D call uncertain. This specimen consisted of CD8+ T cells from peripheral blood mononuclear cells, obtained in the first trimester of pregnancy. The DNA of the CDR3 is TGTGCCAGCAGCCAAGAAATGGCGGCTCAAGATCAGCCCCAGCATTTT. Residues: CASSQEMAAQDQPQHF.